This T cell receptor beta chain originates from a study of cytomegalovirus exposure and HLA in healthy donors. At the level of the study: T cells numbering some 170 million yielded 117 million unique TCR beta sequences in an earlier analysis.

At the time of sampling, donors were nominally healthy, though unrecorded immune exposures were likely. With regard to this clone: Its specificity is not known.

Overall study findings and caveats: A later analysis linked a missense variant in DCLRE1C to the trimming of TCR beta V and J genes. A list of about 160 TCR beta chains associated with cytomegalovirus was given.

The CDR3 sequence is 13 residues long. CDR1 PRHDT and CDR2 FYEKMQ come from the germline V gene (reference sequence). The V gene lost 0 bases and the J gene lost 8 bases, with 8 bases spanning the gap. PCR primers comprised 60 Vbeta and 13 Jbeta primers. Sequencing was performed with immunoSEQ multiplex PCR; in TCRdb, only in-frame clones are kept and a portion is missing. The sample lists 210,000 or so clones; approximately 83% were seen once. V and J are TRBV13 and TRBJ2-1, with TRBD2 as a possible D gene (6 bases). Material: PBMCs. This receptor was obtained from a boy aged 2 to 9 in good health and CMV-seronegative. For the CDR3, the DNA is TGTGCCAGCAGCTTAGGCGGAGGGTATGAGCAGTTCTTC. Amino acids: CASSLGGGYEQFF. Full variable domain (rest looked up from reference TRBV13 and TRBJ2-1): AAGVIQSPRHLIKEKRETATLKCYPIPRHDTVYWYQQGPGQDPQFLISFYEKMQSDKGSIPDRFSAQQFSDYHSELNMSSLELGDSALYFCASSLGGGYEQFFGPGTRLTVL.